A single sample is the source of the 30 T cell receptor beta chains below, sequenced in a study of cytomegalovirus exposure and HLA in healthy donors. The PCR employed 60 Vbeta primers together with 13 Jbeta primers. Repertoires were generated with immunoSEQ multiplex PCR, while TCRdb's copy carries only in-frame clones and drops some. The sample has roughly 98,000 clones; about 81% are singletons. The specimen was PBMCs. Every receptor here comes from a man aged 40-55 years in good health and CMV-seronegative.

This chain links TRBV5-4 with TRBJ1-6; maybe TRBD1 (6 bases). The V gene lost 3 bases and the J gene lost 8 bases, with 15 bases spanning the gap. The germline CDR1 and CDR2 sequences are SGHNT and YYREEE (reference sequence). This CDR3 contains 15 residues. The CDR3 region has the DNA TGTGCCAGCAGCTCCGGGACATACGAGTATTCACCCCTCCACTTT. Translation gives CASSSGTYEYSPLHF.

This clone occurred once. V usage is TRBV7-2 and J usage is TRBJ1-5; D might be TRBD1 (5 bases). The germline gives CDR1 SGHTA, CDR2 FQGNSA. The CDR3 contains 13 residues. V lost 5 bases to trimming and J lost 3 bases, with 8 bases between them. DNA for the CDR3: TGTGCCAGCAGCGGACATCTCAATCAGCCCCAGCATTTT. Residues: CASSGHLNQPQHF.

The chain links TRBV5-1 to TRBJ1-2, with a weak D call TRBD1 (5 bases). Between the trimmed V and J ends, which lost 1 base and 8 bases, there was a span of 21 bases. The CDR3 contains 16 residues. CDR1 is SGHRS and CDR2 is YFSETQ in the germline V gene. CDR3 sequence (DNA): TGCGCCAGCAGCTTGACCCTCCAAGACAGATACGACGGCTACACCTTC. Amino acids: CASSLTLQDRYDGYTF.

CDR3: CASSLGQGTGNTIYF. As DNA, the CDR3 is TGCGCCAGCAGCTTGGGACAGGGAACTGGAAACACCATATATTTT. V and J are TRBV5-1 and TRBJ1-3; 7 bases map to TRBD1. The length of the CDR3 is 15 residues. V trimming: 0 bases; J trimming: 2 bases; junction bases outside the gene matches: 2. The germline V gene encodes CDR1 SGHRS and CDR2 YFSETQ.

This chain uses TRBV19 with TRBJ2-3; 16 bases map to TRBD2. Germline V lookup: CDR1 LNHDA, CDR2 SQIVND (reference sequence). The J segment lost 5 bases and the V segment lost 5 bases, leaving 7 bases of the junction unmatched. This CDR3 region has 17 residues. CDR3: CASSAGLAGGPVDTQYF. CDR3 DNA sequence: TGTGCCAGTAGTGCGGGACTAGCGGGGGGGCCCGTAGATACGCAGTATTTT. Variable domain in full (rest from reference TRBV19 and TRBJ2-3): DGGITQSPKYLFRKEGQNVTLSCEQNLNHDAMYWYRQDPGQGLRLIYYSQIVNDFQKGDIAEGYSVSREKKESFPLTVTSAQKNPTAFYLCASSAGLAGGPVDTQYFGPGTRLTVL.

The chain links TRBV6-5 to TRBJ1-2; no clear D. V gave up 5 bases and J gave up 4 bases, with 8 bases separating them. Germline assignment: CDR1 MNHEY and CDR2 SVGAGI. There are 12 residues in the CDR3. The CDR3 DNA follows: TGTGCCAGCAGTCCCAACTCCTATGGCTACACCTTC. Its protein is CASSPNSYGYTF.

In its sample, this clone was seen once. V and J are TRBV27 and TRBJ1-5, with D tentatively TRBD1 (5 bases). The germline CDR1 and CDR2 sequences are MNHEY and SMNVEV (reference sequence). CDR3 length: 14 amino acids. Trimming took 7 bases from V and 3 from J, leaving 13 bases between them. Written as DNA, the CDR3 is TGTGCCAGCAAATATGGGGGGAACAATCAGCCCCAGCATTTT. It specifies CASKYGGNNQPQHF.

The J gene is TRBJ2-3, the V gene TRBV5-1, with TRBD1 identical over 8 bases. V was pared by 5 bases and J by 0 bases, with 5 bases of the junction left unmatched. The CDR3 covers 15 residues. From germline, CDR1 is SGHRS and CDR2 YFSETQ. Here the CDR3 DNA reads TGCGCCAGCAGTTACGGACAGGGCAGCACAGATACGCAGTATTTT. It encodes CASSYGQGSTDTQYF.

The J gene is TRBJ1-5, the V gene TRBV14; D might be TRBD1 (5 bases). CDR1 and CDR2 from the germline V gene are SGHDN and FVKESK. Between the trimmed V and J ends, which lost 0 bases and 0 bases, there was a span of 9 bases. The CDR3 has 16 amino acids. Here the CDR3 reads CASSQDQTVSNQPQHF. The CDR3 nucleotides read TGTGCCAGCAGCCAAGACCAGACAGTTAGCAATCAGCCCCAGCATTTT.

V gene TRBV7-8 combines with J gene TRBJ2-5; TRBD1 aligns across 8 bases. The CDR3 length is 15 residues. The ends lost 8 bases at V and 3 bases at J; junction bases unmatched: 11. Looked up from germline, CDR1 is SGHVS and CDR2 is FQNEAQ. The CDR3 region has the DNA TGTGCCAGCGGTGACCAGACAGGGGTTAAAGAGACCCAGTACTTC. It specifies CASGDQTGVKETQYF.

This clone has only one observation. CDR3 loop: CASSQERAGGELGAQYF. The CDR3 bases are TGCGCCAGCAGCCAAGAAAGGGCGGGGGGGGAGCTGGGGGCCCAGTACTTC. The chain is built from TRBV4-1 and TRBJ2-5; 9 bases line up with TRBD2. Germline CDR1 reads MGHRA; CDR2 reads YSYEKL. V shed 0 bases and J 9 bases; nucleotides not matched to a gene: 14. This CDR3 is 17 amino acids long.

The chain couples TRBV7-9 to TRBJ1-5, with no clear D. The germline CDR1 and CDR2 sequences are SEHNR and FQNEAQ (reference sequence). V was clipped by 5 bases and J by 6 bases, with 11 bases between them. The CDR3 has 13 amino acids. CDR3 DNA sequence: TGTGCCAGCAGCGACTTATTTGGTCAGCCCCAGCATTTT. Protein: CASSDLFGQPQHF.

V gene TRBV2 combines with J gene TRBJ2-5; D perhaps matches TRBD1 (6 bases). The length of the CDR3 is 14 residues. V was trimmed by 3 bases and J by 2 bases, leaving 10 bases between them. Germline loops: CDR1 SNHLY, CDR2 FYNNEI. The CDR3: CASSESGQQETQYF. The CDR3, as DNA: TGTGCCAGCAGTGAGTCAGGACAGCAAGAGACCCAGTACTTC.

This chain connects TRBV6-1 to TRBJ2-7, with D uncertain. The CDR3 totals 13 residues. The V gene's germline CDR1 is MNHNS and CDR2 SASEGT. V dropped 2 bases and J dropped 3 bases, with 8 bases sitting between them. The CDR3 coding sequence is TGTGCCAGCAGTGAAAACAGAGTCTACGAGCAGTACTTC. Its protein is CASSENRVYEQYF.

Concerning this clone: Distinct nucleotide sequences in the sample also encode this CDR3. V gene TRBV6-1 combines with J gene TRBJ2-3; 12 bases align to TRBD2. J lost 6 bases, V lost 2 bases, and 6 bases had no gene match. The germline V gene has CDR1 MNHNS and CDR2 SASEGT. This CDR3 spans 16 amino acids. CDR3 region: CASSESSGGAADTQYF. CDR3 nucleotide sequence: TGTGCCAGCAGTGAATCTAGCGGGGGGGCGGCTGATACGCAGTATTTT.

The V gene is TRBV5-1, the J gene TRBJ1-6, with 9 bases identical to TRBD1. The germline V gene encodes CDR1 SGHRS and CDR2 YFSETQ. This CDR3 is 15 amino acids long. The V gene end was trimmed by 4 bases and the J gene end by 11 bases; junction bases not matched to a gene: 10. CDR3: CASSRRTGEGAPLHF. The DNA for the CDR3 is TGCGCCAGCAGCCGTCGGACAGGGGAAGGGGCACCCCTCCACTTT.

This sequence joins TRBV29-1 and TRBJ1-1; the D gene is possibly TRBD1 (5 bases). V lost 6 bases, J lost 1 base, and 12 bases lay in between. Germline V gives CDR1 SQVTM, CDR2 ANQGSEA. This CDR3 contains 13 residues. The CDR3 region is CSVKGPANTEAFF. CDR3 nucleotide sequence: TGCAGCGTGAAGGGGCCAGCGAACACTGAAGCTTTCTTT. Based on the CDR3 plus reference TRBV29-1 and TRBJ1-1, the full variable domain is SAVISQKPSRDICQRGTSLTIQCQVDSQVTMMFWYRQQPGQSLTLIATANQGSEATYESGFVIDKFPISRPNLTFSTLTVSNMSPEDSSIYLCSVKGPANTEAFFGQGTRLTVV.

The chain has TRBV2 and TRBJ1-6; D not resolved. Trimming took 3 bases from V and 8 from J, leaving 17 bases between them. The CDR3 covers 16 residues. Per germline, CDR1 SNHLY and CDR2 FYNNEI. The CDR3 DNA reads TGTGCCAGCAGTGATGGTCCCGGGAAGGGCCATTCACCCCTCCACTTT. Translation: CASSDGPGKGHSPLHF.

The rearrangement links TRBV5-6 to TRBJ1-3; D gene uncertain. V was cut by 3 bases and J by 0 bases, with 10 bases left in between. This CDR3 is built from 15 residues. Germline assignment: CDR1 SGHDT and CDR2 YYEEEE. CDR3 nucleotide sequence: TGTGCCAGCAGCTCCGTCCCCTACTCTGGAAACACCATATATTTT. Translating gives CASSSVPYSGNTIYF. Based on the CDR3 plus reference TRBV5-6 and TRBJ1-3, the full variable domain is DAGVTQSPTHLIKTRGQQVTLRCSPKSGHDTVSWYQQALGQGPQFIFQYYEEEERQRGNFPDRFSGHQFPNYSSELNVNALLLGDSALYLCASSSVPYSGNTIYFGEGSWLTVV.

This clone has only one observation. CDR3 in DNA: TGCGCCAGCAGCCCAGGGACAGGGGGCTGGGATCAGCCCCAGCATTTT. It encodes CASSPGTGGWDQPQHF. The chain links TRBV5-1 to TRBJ1-5; 12 bases are a match to TRBD1. Germline V gene sequence: CDR1 SGHRS, CDR2 YFSETQ. The CDR3 loop spans 16 amino acids. Losses at the gene ends were 4 bases for V and 5 bases for J; bases not matched to a gene: 7.

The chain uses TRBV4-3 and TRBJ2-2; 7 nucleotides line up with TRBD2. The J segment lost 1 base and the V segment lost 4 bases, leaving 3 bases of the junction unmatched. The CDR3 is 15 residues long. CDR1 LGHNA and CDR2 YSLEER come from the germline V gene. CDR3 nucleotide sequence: TGCGCCAGCAGCCTGGGACTAATGAACACCGGGGAGCTGTTTTTT. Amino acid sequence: CASSLGLMNTGELFF.

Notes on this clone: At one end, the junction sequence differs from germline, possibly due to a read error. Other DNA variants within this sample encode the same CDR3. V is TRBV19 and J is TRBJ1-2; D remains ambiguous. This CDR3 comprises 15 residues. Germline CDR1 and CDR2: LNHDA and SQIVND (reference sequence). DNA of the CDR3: TGTGCCAGCAGTATAATCGAGGGAGGCTACTATGGCTACACCTTC. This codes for CASSIIEGGYYGYTF.

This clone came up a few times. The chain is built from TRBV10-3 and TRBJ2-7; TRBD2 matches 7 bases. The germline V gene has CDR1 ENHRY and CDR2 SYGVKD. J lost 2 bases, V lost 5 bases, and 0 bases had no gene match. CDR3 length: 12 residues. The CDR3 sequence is CAISSGAYEQYF. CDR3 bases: TGTGCCATCAGTAGCGGGGCCTACGAGCAGTACTTC.

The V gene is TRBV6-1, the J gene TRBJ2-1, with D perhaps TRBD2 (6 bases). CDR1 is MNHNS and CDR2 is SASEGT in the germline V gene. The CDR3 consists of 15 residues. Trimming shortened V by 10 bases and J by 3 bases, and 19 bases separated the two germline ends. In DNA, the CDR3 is TGTGCCACCCTGGAGGGGTTTTTGGGCTACAATGAGCAGTTCTTC. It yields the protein CATLEGFLGYNEQFF.

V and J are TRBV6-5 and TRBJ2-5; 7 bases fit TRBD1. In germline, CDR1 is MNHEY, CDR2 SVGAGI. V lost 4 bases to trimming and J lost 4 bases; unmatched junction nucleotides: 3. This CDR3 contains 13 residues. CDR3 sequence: CASSFRDRETQYF. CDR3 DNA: TGTGCCAGCAGTTTTCGGGACAGAGAGACCCAGTACTTC.

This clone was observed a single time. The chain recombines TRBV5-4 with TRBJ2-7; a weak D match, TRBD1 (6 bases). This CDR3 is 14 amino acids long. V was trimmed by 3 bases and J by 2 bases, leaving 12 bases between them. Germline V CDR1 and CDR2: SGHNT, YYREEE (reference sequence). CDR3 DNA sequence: TGTGCCAGCAGCTCTCCGGGACAAACCTACGAGCAGTACTTC. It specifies CASSSPGQTYEQYF. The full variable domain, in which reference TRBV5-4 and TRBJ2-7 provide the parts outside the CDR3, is ETGVTQSPTHLIKTRGQQVTLRCSSQSGHNTVSWYQQALGQGPQFIFQYYREEENGRGNFPPRFSGLQFPNYSSELNVNALELDDSALYLCASSSPGQTYEQYFGPGTRLTVT.

The CDR3 here is CASSLGLQREPEKLFF. In DNA form, the CDR3 reads TGTGCCAGCAGCTTAGGCCTACAACGGGAACCGGAAAAACTGTTTTTT. The chain carries TRBV7-6 and TRBJ1-4; D is unclear. Trimming left V 1 base short and J 8 bases short, with 17 bases between. The CDR3 length is 16 residues. CDR1 and CDR2 (germline): SGHVS, FNYEAQ.

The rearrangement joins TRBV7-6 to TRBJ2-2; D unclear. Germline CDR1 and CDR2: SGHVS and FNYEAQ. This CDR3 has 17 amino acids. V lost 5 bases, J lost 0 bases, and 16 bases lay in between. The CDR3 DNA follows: TGTGCCAGCAGCCCGATCACAGCAAATACGAACACCGGGGAGCTGTTTTTT. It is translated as CASSPITANTNTGELFF.

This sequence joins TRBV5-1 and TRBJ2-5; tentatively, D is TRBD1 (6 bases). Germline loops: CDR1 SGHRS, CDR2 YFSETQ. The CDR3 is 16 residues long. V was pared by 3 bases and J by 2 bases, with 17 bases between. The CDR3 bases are TGCGCCAGCAGCTCGTTTGCAGGGGTTGTACAAGAGACCCAGTACTTC. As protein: CASSSFAGVVQETQYF.

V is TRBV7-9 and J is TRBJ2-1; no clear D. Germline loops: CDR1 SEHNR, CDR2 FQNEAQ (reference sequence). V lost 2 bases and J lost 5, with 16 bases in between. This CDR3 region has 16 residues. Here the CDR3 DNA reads TGTGCCAGCAGCTTACGTCTGCGGCCCTTAGACAATGAGCAGTTCTTC. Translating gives CASSLRLRPLDNEQFF.